These 12 T cell receptor beta chains originate from one sample sequenced in a study of blood T cell repertoires in COVID-19. TCRdb's table, derived via immunoSEQ multiplex PCR, lists solely in-frame clones and lacks some. The sample holds 200,000 to 250,000 clones, approximately 90% seen once. The specimen was peripheral blood. The source of these receptors is a man in his fifties with COVID-19, enrolled during active disease.

The chain couples TRBV7-2 to TRBJ1-2; possible D gene TRBD1, 5 bases. From germline, CDR1 is SGHTA and CDR2 FQGNSA. The CDR3 loop spans 15 amino acids. Trimming removed 0 bases at V and 2 bases at J, with 10 bases between. The CDR3, as DNA: TGTGCCAGCAGCTTAGCTCTCGGGGGGAACTATGGCTACACCTTC. Its protein is CASSLALGGNYGYTF.

The gene calls are TRBV27 and TRBJ1-1, with TRBD1 identical over 10 bases. This CDR3 has 16 amino acids. J lost 3 bases, V lost 6 bases, and 10 bases had no gene match. Germline CDR1 MNHEY, CDR2 SMNVEV (reference sequence). The CDR3 spells CASSYDRGRADTEAFF. CDR3 nucleotide sequence: TGTGCCAGCAGCTATGACAGGGGGCGCGCGGACACTGAAGCTTTCTTT.

The CDR3 sequence: CSVDDVRGGEKLFF. CDR3 nucleotide sequence: TGCAGCGTTGACGATGTTAGGGGTGGTGAAAAACTGTTTTTT. The rearrangement joins TRBV29-1 to TRBJ1-4; tentative D call: TRBD1 (5 bases). CDR1 and CDR2 from the germline V gene are SQVTM and ANQGSEA. This CDR3 has 14 residues. V lost 3 bases, J lost 7 bases, and 15 bases lay in between.

This clone was detected a few times. The chain links TRBV2 to TRBJ2-2; D is possibly TRBD1 (5 bases). Germline loops: CDR1 SNHLY, CDR2 FYNNEI. V was trimmed by 2 bases and J by 1 base, leaving 5 bases between them. CDR3 size: 14 residues. This CDR3 reads CASSEQGNTGELFF. The CDR3, as DNA: TGTGCCAGCAGTGAACAGGGGAACACCGGGGAGCTGTTTTTT.

V is TRBV18 and J is TRBJ2-5, with D possibly TRBD1 on 5 matching bases. The CDR3 is made up of 12 amino acids. V was shortened by 11 bases and J by 9 bases, with 19 bases between the two germline ends. From germline, CDR1 is KGHSH and CDR2 LQKENI. The CDR3 spells CAGTSELGAQYF. CDR3 sequence (DNA): TGTGCCGGCACCTCGGAGTTAGGGGCCCAGTACTTC.

This chain joins TRBV28 and TRBJ2-7; TRBD1 might be the D (5 bases). Germline V gene lookup returns CDR1 MDHEN and CDR2 SYDVKM. Trimming took off 8 bases at V and 0 bases at J, with 5 bases between the two ends. This CDR3 has 11 amino acids. This CDR3 is CASGHSYEQYF. The DNA of the CDR3 is TGTGCCAGCGGACACTCCTACGAGCAGTACTTC. The variable domain in full, completed from reference TRBV28 and TRBJ2-7, reads DVKVTQSSRYLVKRTGEKVFLECVQDMDHENMFWYRQDPGLGLRLIYFSYDVKMKEKGDIPEGYSVSREKKERFSLILESASTNQTSMYLCASGHSYEQYFGPGTRLTVT.

This sequence joins TRBV6-5 and TRBJ2-7, with 9 positions matching TRBD1. V lost 6 bases and J lost 2; bases outside the gene matches: 5. The CDR3 totals 14 residues. In germline, CDR1 is MNHEY, CDR2 SVGAGI. The CDR3 sequence is CASSLDRGTYEQYF. DNA of the CDR3: TGTGCCAGCAGCCTCGACAGGGGGACCTACGAGCAGTACTTC.

The J gene is TRBJ1-3, the V gene TRBV6-5, with a weak D call TRBD1 (5 bases). CDR1 and CDR2 (germline): MNHEY, SVGAGI. The ends were cut back, 2 bases at V and 3 bases at J, with 11 bases in the middle. The length of the CDR3 is 15 residues. In nucleotides, the CDR3 is TGTGCCAGCAGTTACGGTCAGGGAATTGGAAACACCATATATTTT. This sequence encodes CASSYGQGIGNTIYF.

This chain connects TRBV30 to TRBJ2-7, with 13 bases that match TRBD2. The CDR3 consists of 13 residues. Trimming at V came to 7 bases and at J to 2 bases, leaving 2 bases not matched to a gene. Germline V gives CDR1 GTSNPN, CDR2 SVGIG (reference sequence). The CDR3 here is CASTSGGAYEQYF. CDR3 sequence (DNA): TGTGCCTCTACTAGCGGGGGGGCCTACGAGCAGTACTTC.

CDR3 bases: TGCAGTGCTAGTAGCGGGGGGGGTCTAGGAGAGACCCAGTACTTC. It codes for CSASSGGGLGETQYF. This chain links TRBV20-1 with TRBJ2-5, with 11 bases matching TRBD2. With 3 bases clipped from V and 4 bases from J, the junction kept 7 bases outside the gene matches. The germline gives CDR1 DFQATT, CDR2 SNEGSKA (reference sequence). This CDR3 comprises 15 residues.

The V and J genes are TRBV28 and TRBJ1-5, with D tentatively TRBD1 (5 bases). Trimming stripped 7 bases from V and 6 bases from J, with 13 bases between. Germline loops: CDR1 MDHEN, CDR2 SYDVKM. The CDR3 runs to 13 residues. CDR3 loop: CASIKTGGQPQHF. DNA for the CDR3: TGTGCCAGCATCAAAACGGGGGGTCAGCCCCAGCATTTT. Based on the CDR3 plus reference TRBV28 and TRBJ1-5, the full variable domain is DVKVTQSSRYLVKRTGEKVFLECVQDMDHENMFWYRQDPGLGLRLIYFSYDVKMKEKGDIPEGYSVSREKKERFSLILESASTNQTSMYLCASIKTGGQPQHFGDGTRLSIL.

The rearrangement uses TRBV5-1 and TRBJ2-1; D ambiguous. Trimming removed 4 bases from V and 7 bases from J, with 12 bases in between. Germline CDR1 reads SGHRS; CDR2 reads YFSETQ. This CDR3 spans 13 amino acids. CDR3 in DNA: TGCGCCAGCAGCCTATCGTACTCGAATGAGCAGTTCTTC. This gives the protein CASSLSYSNEQFF.